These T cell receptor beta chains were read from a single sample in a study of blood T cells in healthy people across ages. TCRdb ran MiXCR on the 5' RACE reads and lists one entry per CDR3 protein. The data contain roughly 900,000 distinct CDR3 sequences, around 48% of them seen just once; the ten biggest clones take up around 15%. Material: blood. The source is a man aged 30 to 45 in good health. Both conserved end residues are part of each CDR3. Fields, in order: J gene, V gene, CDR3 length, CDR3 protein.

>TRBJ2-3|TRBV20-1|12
CSASELADTQYF
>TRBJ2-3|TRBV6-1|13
CASSGQETDTQYF
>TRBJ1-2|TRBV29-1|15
CSSITWTRDNYGYTF
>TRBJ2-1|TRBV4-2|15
CASSRAGTADNEQFF
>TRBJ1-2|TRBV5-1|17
CASSPSPISIVYYGYTF
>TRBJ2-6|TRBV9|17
CASSPVWSLSGDNVLTF
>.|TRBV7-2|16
CASSLAQTSGQETQFF
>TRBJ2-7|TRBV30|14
CAWSGGVSSYEQYF
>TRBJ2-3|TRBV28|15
CASSFLSQGKDTQYF
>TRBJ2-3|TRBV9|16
CASSVGVGSGTDTQYF
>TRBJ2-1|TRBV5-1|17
CASRTLAGGGSYNEQFF